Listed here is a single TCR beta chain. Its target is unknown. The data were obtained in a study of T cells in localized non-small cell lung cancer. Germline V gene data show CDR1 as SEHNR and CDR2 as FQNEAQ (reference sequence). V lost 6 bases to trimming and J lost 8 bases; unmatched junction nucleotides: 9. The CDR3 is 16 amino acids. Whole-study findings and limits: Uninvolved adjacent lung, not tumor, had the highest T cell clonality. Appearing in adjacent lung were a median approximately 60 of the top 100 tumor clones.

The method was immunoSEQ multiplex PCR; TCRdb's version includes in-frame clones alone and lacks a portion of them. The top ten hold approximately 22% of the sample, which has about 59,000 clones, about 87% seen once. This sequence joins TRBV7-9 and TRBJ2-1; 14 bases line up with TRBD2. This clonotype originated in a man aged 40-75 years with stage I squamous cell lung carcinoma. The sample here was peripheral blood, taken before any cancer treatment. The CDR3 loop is CASRGTSGSIVYEQFF. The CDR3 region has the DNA TGTGCCAGCAGAGGGACTAGCGGGAGTATCGTCTATGAGCAGTTCTTC. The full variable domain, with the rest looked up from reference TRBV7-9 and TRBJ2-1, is DTGVSQNPRHKITKRGQNVTFRCDPISEHNRLYWYRQTLGQGPEFLTYFQNEAQLEKSRLLSDRFSAERPKGSFSTLEIQRTEQGDSAMYLCASRGTSGSIVYEQFFGPGTRLTVL.